The 9 T cell receptor beta chains below all came from one sample that was sequenced in a study of shared clonotypes between healthy human individuals. Selected positively for CCR7 and CD45RO-negative, naive CD8 cells excluded terminally differentiated effector memory CD45RA+ cells. TCRdb keeps only in-frame clones here, not all; method: immunoSEQ multiplex PCR. Of 600,000 or so clones listed, 95% to 98% are singletons. The sequenced sample was naive CD8+ T cells sorted from blood. These receptors were collected from a man aged 25-40 years in good health.

J is TRBJ1-1 and V is TRBV20-1; D perhaps matches TRBD1 (5 bases). The V end lost 8 bases, the J end lost 5 bases, and 12 bases lay between the germline ends. The CDR3 is 11 amino acids. Per the germline V gene, CDR1 is DFQATT and CDR2 is SNEGSKA (reference sequence). CDR3 nucleotides: TGCAGTTTCAGGGCGGGTACTGAAGCTTTCTTT. Its protein is CSFRAGTEAFF.

This clone was detected once. The chain links TRBV2 to TRBJ2-3, with no clear D. CDR1 is SNHLY, CDR2 FYNNEI, per germline. CDR3 length: 17 residues. V lost 0 bases, J lost 1 base, and 14 bases lay in between. This CDR3 is CASSEALRDEGTDTQYF. The DNA for the CDR3 is TGTGCCAGCAGTGAAGCGCTTAGGGATGAGGGCACAGATACGCAGTATTTT.

The rearrangement uses TRBV9 and TRBJ2-1, with 10 bases lining up with TRBD2. Per the germline V gene, CDR1 is SGDLS and CDR2 is YYNGEE. J was trimmed by 8 bases and V by 0 bases; bases with no gene match: 8. CDR3 length: 16 amino acids. CDR3 sequence (DNA): TGTGCCAGCAGCGTAGGAATAACTAGCGGGATAGATGAGCAGTTCTTC. It encodes CASSVGITSGIDEQFF.

The rearrangement links TRBV11-2 to TRBJ2-3; the D gene is possibly TRBD2 (5 bases). There are 18 residues in the CDR3. With 2 bases removed from V and 2 bases from J, the gap between germline ends came to 20 bases. CDR1 and CDR2 from the germline V gene are SGHAT and FQNNGV. The CDR3 spells CASSLLVRVRVLTDTQYF. The CDR3 coding sequence is TGTGCCAGCAGCTTATTAGTGAGGGTTCGTGTCCTCACAGATACGCAGTATTTT.

As to this clone: The junction departs from the called germline gene at one end, perhaps through a read error. The chain employs TRBV5-6 and TRBJ2-5, with 9 bases identical to TRBD1. This CDR3 is built from 14 residues. Germline values: CDR1 SGHDT, CDR2 YYEEEE. The CDR3 here is CTSSLVGQGLPQYF. The CDR3 DNA follows: TGTACCAGCAGCTTGGTGGGACAGGGATTGCCCCAGTACTTC.

The rearrangement uses TRBV9 and TRBJ2-1; tentatively, D is TRBD1 (6 bases). In germline, CDR1 is SGDLS, CDR2 YYNGEE. This CDR3 is 15 amino acids long. The V end was cut by 4 bases, the J end by 4 bases, with 15 bases between. CDR3 DNA: TGTGCCAGCAGCATGCAGGGGCGACTTTACAATGAGCAGTTCTTC. Protein: CASSMQGRLYNEQFF.

The V call is TRBV28, the J call TRBJ2-4; D is undetermined. The V gene's germline CDR1 is MDHEN and CDR2 SYDVKM. V lost 3 bases, J lost 0 bases, and 9 bases lay in between. The CDR3 loop spans 15 amino acids. The CDR3 region has the DNA TGTGCCAGCAGTTTGGAGCGATTAGCCAAAAACATTCAGTACTTC. Protein: CASSLERLAKNIQYF.

The J gene is TRBJ2-7, the V gene TRBV28; TRBD1 or TRBD2 may be the D gene (6 bases each). This CDR3 contains 13 residues. Trimming left V 6 bases short and J 4 bases short, with 13 bases between. Looked up from germline, CDR1 is MDHEN and CDR2 is SYDVKM. The CDR3 sequence is CASSRGREYEQYF. The CDR3 DNA is TGTGCCAGCAGCAGGGGCCGGGAGTACGAGCAGTACTTC.

Only one count was recorded for this clone. The chain employs TRBV7-9 and TRBJ1-1, with D possibly TRBD1 on 5 matching bases. Germline V gives CDR1 SEHNR, CDR2 FQNEAQ (reference sequence). Trimming pared 5 bases from V and 0 bases from J, leaving 13 bases between. The CDR3 spans 15 residues. The CDR3 protein is CASSPREGLNTEAFF. DNA of the CDR3: TGTGCCAGCAGCCCAAGGGAGGGACTGAACACTGAAGCTTTCTTT. The complete variable domain, with remaining parts taken from reference TRBV7-9 and TRBJ1-1, reads DTGVSQNPRHKITKRGQNVTFRCDPISEHNRLYWYRQTLGQGPEFLTYFQNEAQLEKSRLLSDRFSAERPKGSFSTLEIQRTEQGDSAMYLCASSPREGLNTEAFFGQGTRLTVV.